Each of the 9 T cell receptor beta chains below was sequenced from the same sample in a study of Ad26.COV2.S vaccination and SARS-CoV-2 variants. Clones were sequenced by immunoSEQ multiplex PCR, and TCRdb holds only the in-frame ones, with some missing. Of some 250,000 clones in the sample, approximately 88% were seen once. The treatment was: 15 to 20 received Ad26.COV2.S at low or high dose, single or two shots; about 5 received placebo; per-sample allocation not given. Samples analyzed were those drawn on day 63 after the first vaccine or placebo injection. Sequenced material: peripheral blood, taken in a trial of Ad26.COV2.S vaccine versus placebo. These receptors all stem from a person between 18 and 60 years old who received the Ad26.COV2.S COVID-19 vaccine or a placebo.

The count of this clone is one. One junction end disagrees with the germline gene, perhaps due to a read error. CDR3 coding DNA: TGTGCCAGCAATGAACAGGGAGGTAGCTACGAGCAGTACTTC. Encoded protein: CASNEQGGSYEQYF. The V gene is TRBV6-1, the J gene TRBJ2-7; D is perhaps TRBD1 or TRBD2 (6 bases each). From germline, CDR1 is MNHNS and CDR2 SASEGT. The length of the CDR3 is 14 residues.

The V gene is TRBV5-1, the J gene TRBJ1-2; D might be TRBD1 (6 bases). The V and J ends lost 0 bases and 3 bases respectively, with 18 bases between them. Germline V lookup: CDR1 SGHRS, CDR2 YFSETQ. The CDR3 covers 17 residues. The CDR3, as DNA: TGCGCCAGCAGCTTGGGGCAGGGGCGAAGAAAAGACTATGGCTACACCTTC. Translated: CASSLGQGRRKDYGYTF.

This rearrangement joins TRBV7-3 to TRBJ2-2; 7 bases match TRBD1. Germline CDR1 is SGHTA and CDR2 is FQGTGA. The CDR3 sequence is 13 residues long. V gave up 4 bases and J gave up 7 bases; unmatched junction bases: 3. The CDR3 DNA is TGTGCCAGCAGCTCACAGGGGCACGGGGAGCTGTTTTTT. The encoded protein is CASSSQGHGELFF.

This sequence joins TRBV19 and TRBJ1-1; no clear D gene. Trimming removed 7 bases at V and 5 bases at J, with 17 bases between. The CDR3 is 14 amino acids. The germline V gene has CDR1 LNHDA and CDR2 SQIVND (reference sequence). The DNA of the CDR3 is TGTGCCAGTACCCAGTGGGGTAGGAGAACTGAAGCTTTCTTT. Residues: CASTQWGRRTEAFF.

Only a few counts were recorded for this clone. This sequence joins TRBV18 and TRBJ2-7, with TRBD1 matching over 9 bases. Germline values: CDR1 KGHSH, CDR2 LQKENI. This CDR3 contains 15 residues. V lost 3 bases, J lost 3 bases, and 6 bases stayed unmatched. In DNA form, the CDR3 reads TGTGCCAGCTCACCTTTGGGGACAGGGTACTACGAGCAGTACTTC. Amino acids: CASSPLGTGYYEQYF.

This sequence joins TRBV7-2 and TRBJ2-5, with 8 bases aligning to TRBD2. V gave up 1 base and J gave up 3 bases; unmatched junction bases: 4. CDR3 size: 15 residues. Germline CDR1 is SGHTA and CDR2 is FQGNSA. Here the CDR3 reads CASSLVAGTKETQYF. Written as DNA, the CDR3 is TGTGCCAGCAGCTTAGTAGCGGGGACGAAAGAGACCCAGTACTTC.

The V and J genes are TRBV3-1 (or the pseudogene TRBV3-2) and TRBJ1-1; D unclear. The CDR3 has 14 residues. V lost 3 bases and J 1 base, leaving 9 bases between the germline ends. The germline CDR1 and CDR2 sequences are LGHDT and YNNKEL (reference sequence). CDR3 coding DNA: TGTGCCAGCAGCCAGAGGACGGCGAACACTGAAGCTTTCTTT. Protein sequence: CASSQRTANTEAFF.

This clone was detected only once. CDR3 amino acids: CASSLAGQGANEQFF. CDR3 DNA: TGCGCCAGCAGCTTGGCCGGACAGGGGGCGAATGAGCAGTTCTTC. The J gene is TRBJ2-1, the V gene TRBV5-1, with 11 bases lining up with TRBD1. This CDR3 region has 15 residues. V lost 0 bases, J lost 7 bases, and 3 bases stayed unmatched. Germline V CDR1 and CDR2: SGHRS, YFSETQ.

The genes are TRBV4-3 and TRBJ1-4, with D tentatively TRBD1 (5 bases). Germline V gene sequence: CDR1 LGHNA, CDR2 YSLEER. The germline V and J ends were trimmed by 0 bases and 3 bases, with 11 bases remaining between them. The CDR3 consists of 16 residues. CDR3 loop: CASSQEAIRANEKLFF. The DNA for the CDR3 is TGCGCCAGCAGCCAAGAAGCGATCAGGGCTAATGAAAAACTGTTTTTT.